This T cell receptor (beta chain) was captured in a study of persistence of HIV-infected CD4 T cells. In this sample, this clone turned up once. What it binds is unknown. Stimulation used around 9.1 ug/mL lysate from CMV-infected fibroblasts. CD40L/CD69 double-negative CD45RO-high memory CD4+ T cells were collected. Sequencing used immunoSEQ version 4 in survey mode. Sequencing used immunoSEQ multiplex PCR; TCRdb keeps in-frame clones, though not all of them. The sample shows roughly 34,000 clones, over 80% of them seen only once. Germline CDR1 reads SGHTA; CDR2 reads FQGNSA. This CDR3 comprises 18 residues. The trim removed 6 bases at V and 3 bases at J, leaving 18 bases unmatched.

The V call is TRBV7-2, the J call TRBJ2-7; 9 nucleotides line up with TRBD2. The clonotype originates from an adult woman with HIV who was CMV-seropositive. The material sequenced was CD4+ T cells sorted from PBMCs after approximately 18-hour stimulation, taken from a patient who received antiretroviral therapy. For the CDR3, the DNA is TGTGCCAGCAGTCTGAGGGGGCGGGAGGGACCCCTACTCTACGAGCAGTACTTC. It translates to CASSLRGREGPLLYEQYF.